This T cell receptor beta chain was captured in a study of blood T cell repertoires in COVID-19. Looking at the study overall: Donors in the United States, Italy and Spain gave samples during acute or convalescent COVID-19. T cells, B-cell-depleted T cells, or PBMCs supplied cDNA or gDNA.

In the authors' methods: Estimates of nucleated cell counts were drawn from the amplification of reference gene primers. TCRdb's table, derived via immunoSEQ multiplex PCR, lists solely in-frame clones and lacks some. For V, J and clone size, that table is used; D and trimming come from the DNA. Of some 64,000 clones listed, about 88% are singletons. This receptor was identified in a man between 70 and 80 years old with acute or convalescent COVID-19. Sequencing used peripheral blood.

CDR3 sequence (DNA): TGTGCCAGTACCCCCGGGAGCGGGGGGGCTTGGGAGACCCAGTACTTC. Amino acid sequence: CASTPGSGGAWETQYF. The chain combines TRBV19 with TRBJ2-5; the match to TRBD2 covers 10 bases. This CDR3 contains 16 residues. Trimming removed 7 bases from V and 5 bases from J; junction bases left unmatched: 13. Looked up from germline, CDR1 is LNHDA and CDR2 is SQIVND (reference sequence).